Listed here are 30 T cell receptor beta chains from one sample, sequenced in a study of post-analysis software for immune sequencing data. Study-level results: TRBV5-6, TRBV5-1 and TRBV20-1 were among about 5 TRBV segments more frequent in patients than controls.

No antigen is known for these receptors. Unique molecular identifiers featured in each of the TCR beta cDNA libraries. One entry per CDR3 protein results from TCRdb running MiXCR on the PCR reads. This sample yields about 760,000 distinct CDR3 sequences, of which roughly 27% are seen a single time; around 0.55% belongs to the top ten. Material: blood. Source of these receptors: a girl aged 5-17 years with multiple sclerosis.

This clonotype showed up just a few times. The V gene is TRBV24-1, the J gene TRBJ2-1, with D possibly being TRBD2 (5 bases). The CDR3 length is 15 residues. Germline V gene lookup returns CDR1 KGHDR and CDR2 SFDVKD. Trimming pared 1 base from V and 1 base from J, leaving 7 bases between. The CDR3 DNA follows: TGTGCCACCAGTGATTTAGCGGCTTCCTACAATGAGCAGTTCTTC. It encodes CATSDLAASYNEQFF.

The rearrangement uses TRBV9 and TRBJ2-3; 8 bases fit TRBD2. Germline lookup yields CDR1 SGDLS and CDR2 YYNGEE. The junction had 7 bases not matched to a gene; V was cut back by 0 bases and J by 1 base. This CDR3 is built from 17 residues. CDR3 residues: CASSVDSGTRGTDTQYF. The CDR3 region has the DNA TGTGCCAGCAGCGTAGATTCGGGGACTAGAGGCACAGATACGCAGTATTTT.

In this sample, this clonotype turned up a few times. J is TRBJ2-3 and V is TRBV9; 7 bases line up with TRBD1. Germline-derived CDR1 and CDR2 are SGDLS and YYNGEE. CDR3 length equals 17 residues. V trimming: 2 bases; J trimming: 5 bases; junction bases outside the gene matches: 14. The chain's CDR3 is CASSVASTGRHGDTQYF. The CDR3 DNA reads as TGTGCCAGCAGCGTCGCATCGACAGGGCGTCATGGAGATACGCAGTATTTT. Variable domain in full (rest from reference TRBV9 and TRBJ2-3): DSGVTQTPKHLITATGQRVTLRCSPRSGDLSVYWYQQSLDQGLQFLIQYYNGEERAKGNILERFSAQQFPDLHSELNLSSLELGDSALYFCASSVASTGRHGDTQYFGPGTRLTVL.

This clonotype showed up just a few times. The chain recombines TRBV5-1 with TRBJ2-7; no clear D gene. Trimming shortened V by 0 bases and J by 12 bases, and 13 bases separated the two germline ends. The CDR3 covers 12 residues. Germline V gives CDR1 SGHRS, CDR2 YFSETQ. The CDR3 DNA reads TGCGCCAGCAGCTTGGCTCGGTCAAGTTGGTACTTC. Translation gives CASSLARSSWYF.

To note about this clonotype: A junction boundary mismatches the germline segment, possibly from a read error. The chain employs TRBV4-2 and TRBJ2-3; no clear D gene. Germline CDR1 and CDR2: LGHNA and YNFKEQ. The CDR3 is made up of 14 amino acids. In DNA, the CDR3 is TGTACCAGCAGCCAAGAAGGGTCGGCAAATACGCAGTATTTT. This sequence encodes CTSSQEGSANTQYF.

This clonotype has just a few counts. The chain recombines TRBV11-2 with TRBJ2-6; D is unresolved. Trimming removed 3 bases at V and 0 bases at J, with 9 bases between. Germline loops: CDR1 SGHAT, CDR2 FQNNGV. The CDR3 runs 16 residues. This CDR3 reads CASSFRGASGANVLTF. The CDR3 nucleotides are TGTGCCAGCAGCTTTAGAGGAGCCTCTGGGGCCAACGTCCTGACTTTC. Filled out from reference TRBV11-2 and TRBJ2-6, the complete variable domain reads EAGVAQSPRYKIIEKRQSVAFWCNPISGHATLYWYQQILGQGPKLLIQFQNNGVVDDSQLPKDRFSAERLKGVDSTLKIQPAKLEDSAVYLCASSFRGASGANVLTFGAGSRLTVL.

The J gene is TRBJ2-5, the V gene TRBV29-1, with D tentatively TRBD1 (6 bases). The CDR3 is 13 amino acids. The germline V and J ends were trimmed by 6 bases and 8 bases, with 19 bases remaining between them. Germline assignment: CDR1 SQVTM and CDR2 ANQGSEA. In nucleotides, the CDR3 is TGCAGCGTGGTGACAGGAACGGTCGGAACCCAGTACTTC. As protein: CSVVTGTVGTQYF.

This chain connects TRBV29-1 to TRBJ2-3; the match to TRBD1 covers 8 bases. The CDR3 totals 15 residues. CDR1 is SQVTM and CDR2 is ANQGSEA in the germline V gene. V lost 3 bases, J lost 0 bases, and 5 bases stayed unmatched. The CDR3 sequence is CSVEGTGTSTDTQYF. The CDR3 DNA is TGCAGCGTTGAGGGGACAGGAACTAGCACAGATACGCAGTATTTT.

The sample holds many counts of this clonotype. The CDR3 region has the DNA TGTGCCAGCAGCTTAGCTATCCAAGAGACCCAGTACTTC. This sequence encodes CASSLAIQETQYF. The gene calls are TRBV7-2 and TRBJ2-5; D is unclear. Germline V gene lookup returns CDR1 SGHTA and CDR2 FQGNSA. This CDR3 has 13 amino acids. V lost 0 bases to trimming and J lost 1 base, with 3 bases between them.

The V call is TRBV28, the J call TRBJ2-4; D remains ambiguous. Near its end, the DNA agrees better with TRBJ2-7, so the J call may be wrong. The CDR3 loop spans 14 amino acids. The V gene's germline CDR1 is MDHEN and CDR2 SYDVKM. The CDR3 bases are TGTGCCAGCAGGCCTGACGGAGAAGTATACGAGCAGTACTTC. This codes for CASRPDGEVYEQYF.

This clonotype was seen repeatedly, ten times or more. J is TRBJ1-5 and V is TRBV29-1; TRBD1 might be the D (6 bases). V was trimmed by 4 bases and J by 2 bases, leaving 6 bases between them. The CDR3 totals 12 residues. Germline CDR1 is SQVTM and CDR2 is ANQGSEA. CDR3 nucleotide sequence: TGCAGCGTTGGACAGGGCAATCAGCCCCAGCATTTT. Its protein product is CSVGQGNQPQHF.

V usage is TRBV20-1 and J usage is TRBJ1-5; unclear D gene. V dropped 5 bases and J dropped 0 bases, with 14 bases sitting between them. Germline V CDR1 and CDR2: DFQATT, SNEGSKA (reference sequence). The CDR3 runs to 15 residues. This chain's CDR3 is CSAFRSGFSNQPQHF. For the CDR3, the DNA is TGCAGTGCTTTCCGGTCGGGATTTAGCAATCAGCCCCAGCATTTT.

This clonotype has just a few counts. The chain uses TRBV7-9 and TRBJ2-7, with TRBD1 matching 7 bases. Looked up from germline, CDR1 is SEHNR and CDR2 is FQNEAQ (reference sequence). This CDR3 has 15 amino acids. The trim removed 5 bases at V and 0 bases at J, leaving 7 bases unmatched. CDR3 in DNA: TGTGCCAGCAGCGGGGACAGAGAAAGCTCCTACGAGCAGTACTTC. As protein: CASSGDRESSYEQYF.

This clonotype was detected only a few times. This chain joins TRBV29-1 and TRBJ2-1; D tentatively reads TRBD1 or TRBD2 (5 bases each). Germline CDR1 and CDR2: SQVTM and ANQGSEA. V was cut by 3 bases and J by 0 bases, with 9 bases left in between. The CDR3 is 14 amino acids. The CDR3 DNA sequence: TGCAGCGTTGATGCCGGGACCTCCTACAATGAGCAGTTCTTC. It encodes CSVDAGTSYNEQFF.

The chain recombines TRBV7-2 with TRBJ1-1, with D uncertain. Germline CDR1 SGHTA, CDR2 FQGNSA. V was shortened by 4 bases and J by 5 bases, with 17 bases between the two germline ends. The CDR3 consists of 15 residues. CDR3 bases: TGTGCCAGCAGCTGGCGGGGAGGCATAGCGACTGAAGCTTTCTTT. Residues: CASSWRGGIATEAFF. Full variable domain (missing parts from reference TRBV7-2 and TRBJ1-1): GAGVSQSPSNKVTEKGKDVELRCDPISGHTALYWYRQSLGQGLEFLIYFQGNSAPDKSGLPSDRFSAERTGGSVSTLTIQRTQQEDSAVYLCASSWRGGIATEAFFGQGTRLTVV.

About this clonotype itself: With a much larger clone just one base away, this may be a read error. The chain carries TRBV29-1 and TRBJ2-5; tentative D call: TRBD2 (6 bases). Trimming removed 1 base at V and 7 bases at J, with 19 bases between. The CDR3 consists of 15 residues. Germline CDR1 is SQVTM and CDR2 is ANQGSEA. Here the CDR3 DNA reads TGCAGCGTTGAAGCGAATTGGAGGGGTGGGGGGACCCAGTACTTC. Protein product: CSVEANWRGGGTQYF.

This clonotype has just one count. The chain combines TRBV3-1 with TRBJ2-4; either TRBD1 or TRBD2 may supply D (5 bases each). The V gene's germline CDR1 is LGHDT and CDR2 YNNKEL (reference sequence). This CDR3 is 16 amino acids long. V lost 0 bases to trimming and J lost 8 bases, with 17 bases between them. The CDR3 loop is CASSQDSQGLGDIQYF. The CDR3 DNA follows: TGTGCCAGCAGCCAAGATTCGCAGGGATTGGGGGACATTCAGTACTTC. The variable domain in full, with the rest retrieved from reference TRBV3-1 and TRBJ2-4, is DTAVSQTPKYLVTQMGNDKSIKCEQNLGHDTMYWYKQDSKKFLKIMFSYNNKELIINETVPNRFSPKSPDKAHLNLHINSLELGDSAVYFCASSQDSQGLGDIQYFGAGTRLSVL.

This chain joins TRBV6-6 and TRBJ2-1, with a possible D match to TRBD2 (6 bases). Germline CDR1 reads MNHNY; CDR2 reads SVGAGI (reference sequence). The CDR3 extends over 14 amino acids. With 5 bases removed from V and 9 bases from J, the gap between germline ends came to 17 bases. This CDR3 reads CASSTGSWLSEQFF. CDR3 sequence (DNA): TGTGCCAGCAGTACCGGGAGCTGGTTGAGTGAGCAGTTCTTC.

For this clonotype: Its ends do not fully match the called genes, so a read error is possible. The rearrangement uses TRBV3-1 and TRBJ2-7; D is ambiguous. The CDR3 loop spans 12 amino acids. Germline CDR1 and CDR2: LGHDT and YNNKEL (reference sequence). The DNA of the CDR3 is TGTGCCAGCAGCCTGACCTTTTACGGGCAGTACTTC. Encoded protein: CASSLTFYGQYF.

The chain has TRBV28 and TRBJ2-7, with TRBD2 matching over 12 bases. The CDR3 consists of 16 residues. V lost 6 bases, J lost 3 bases, and 9 bases stayed unmatched. Germline V gene sequence: CDR1 MDHEN, CDR2 SYDVKM. In nucleotides, the CDR3 is TGTGCCAGCAGCCCTAGCGGGGGGGTGAGGGTCTACGAGCAGTACTTC. It translates to CASSPSGGVRVYEQYF.

With respect to this clonotype: With a much larger clone just one base away, this may be a read error. The V call is TRBV10-3, the J call TRBJ2-1; no definite D call. Germline V gene lookup returns CDR1 ENHRY and CDR2 SYGVKD. This CDR3 region has 11 residues. The CDR3, as DNA: TGTGCCACCAGTGGCCGTAATGAGCAGTTCTTC. As protein: CATSGRNEQFF.

The chain carries TRBV18 and TRBJ2-5, with 9 bases matching TRBD2. Germline assignment: CDR1 KGHSH and CDR2 LQKENI. This CDR3 comprises 17 residues. The J segment lost 2 bases and the V segment lost 2 bases, leaving 9 bases of the junction unmatched. The CDR3 spells CASSPETSGVLQETQYF. CDR3 in DNA: TGTGCCAGCTCACCAGAGACTAGCGGAGTCTTACAAGAGACCCAGTACTTC.

In nucleotides, the CDR3 is TGTGCTAGTGGTTTGGACAGTCAGCCCCAGCATTTT. Amino acids: CASGLDSQPQHF. The chain links TRBV12-5 to TRBJ1-5; no clear D. Trimming shortened V by 1 base and J by 6 bases, and 4 bases separated the two germline ends. Germline V gives CDR1 LGHNT, CDR2 FRNRAP. The CDR3 sequence is 12 residues long.

This chain links TRBV9 with TRBJ2-3; a weak D match, TRBD2 (6 bases). Germline V gene sequence: CDR1 SGDLS, CDR2 YYNGEE. The CDR3 has 16 amino acids. V was clipped by 0 bases and J by 6 bases, with 17 bases between them. For the CDR3, the DNA is TGTGCCAGCAGCGTAGAAGGGACTCACGGGGTGGATACGCAGTATTTT. It yields the protein CASSVEGTHGVDTQYF.

A few counts support this clonotype. V gene TRBV20-1 combines with J gene TRBJ1-1; D might be TRBD1 (5 bases). Germline V gene data show CDR1 as DFQATT and CDR2 as SNEGSKA (reference sequence). Trimming removed 1 base at V and 3 bases at J, with 15 bases between. This CDR3 spans 15 amino acids. CDR3 DNA sequence: TGCAGTGCTAGAGCTCTGGCAGGGAGGGACACTGAAGCTTTCTTT. Protein sequence: CSARALAGRDTEAFF.

This clonotype was seen only a few times. CDR3 in amino acids: CASSFRVTTGELFF. The CDR3 DNA is TGTGCCAGCAGCTTTCGAGTTACCACCGGGGAGCTGTTTTTT. The rearrangement links TRBV5-6 to TRBJ2-2, with unresolved D. Germline V gives CDR1 SGHDT, CDR2 YYEEEE. This CDR3 comprises 14 residues. V was pared by 2 bases and J by 4 bases, with 9 bases between.

In this sample, this clonotype turned up once. This chain joins TRBV28 and TRBJ1-1; a weak D match, TRBD1 (6 bases). Germline CDR1 is MDHEN and CDR2 is SYDVKM. CDR3 length: 12 amino acids. Between the trimmed V and J ends, which lost 8 bases and 4 bases, there was a span of 11 bases. CDR3 loop: CASFQGGTEAFF. CDR3 nucleotide sequence: TGTGCCAGCTTTCAAGGGGGCACTGAAGCTTTCTTT.

This clonotype was seen a handful of times. One end of the junction does not line up with germline, which may come from a read error. The chain combines TRBV20-1 with TRBJ2-5; tentatively, D is TRBD1 (6 bases). CDR1 DFQATT and CDR2 SNEGSKA come from the germline V gene (reference sequence). This CDR3 region has 11 residues. In DNA form, the CDR3 reads TGCAGTGAGAGGGGGAAAGAGGCCCAGTACTTC. Encoded protein: CSERGKEAQYF.

J is TRBJ1-1 and V is TRBV4-1; D not resolved. The CDR3 has 14 amino acids. The V gene lost 3 bases and the J gene lost 8 bases, with 16 bases spanning the gap. Germline assignment: CDR1 MGHRA and CDR2 YSYEKL. CDR3: CASSQPGRVGEAFF. DNA for the CDR3: TGCGCCAGCAGCCAGCCGGGGAGGGTCGGGGAAGCTTTCTTT.

This clonotype was seen a handful of times. This chain joins TRBV4-1 and TRBJ2-1; D might be TRBD2 (5 bases). The germline CDR1 and CDR2 sequences are MGHRA and YSYEKL. Trimming shortened V by 1 base and J by 7 bases, and 11 bases separated the two germline ends. The CDR3 spans 14 residues. The CDR3 sequence is CASSQVGWRNEQFF. CDR3 sequence (DNA): TGCGCCAGCAGCCAAGTTGGGTGGAGGAATGAGCAGTTCTTC.